The 20 T cell receptor beta chains listed next were all sequenced from one sample in a study of blood T cells in healthy people across ages. The second PCR ran about 6 to 12 cycles with a sample-barcoded 5' primer and J-beta primers. From the 5' RACE reads, TCRdb called clonotypes with MiXCR, one entry per CDR3 protein. The table shows some 1 million distinct CDR3 sequences, with over 35% occurring only once. The source material was blood. The receptors were gathered from a woman in her sixties in good health.

The chain links TRBV2 to TRBJ2-3, with D unresolved. Per germline, CDR1 SNHLY and CDR2 FYNNEI. Trimming shortened V by 0 bases and J by 2 bases, and 9 bases separated the two germline ends. CDR3 size: 15 residues. This chain's CDR3 is CASSEAGSHTDTQYF. The DNA for the CDR3 is TGTGCCAGCAGTGAAGCGGGGTCCCACACAGATACGCAGTATTTT.

This sequence joins TRBV5-1 and TRBJ2-5, with unresolved D. V was shortened by 0 bases and J by 3 bases, with 6 bases between the two germline ends. The CDR3 contains 13 residues. Germline V gene sequence: CDR1 SGHRS, CDR2 YFSETQ. The CDR3 sequence is CASSLDSEETQYF. CDR3 sequence (DNA): TGCGCCAGCAGCTTGGACAGCGAAGAGACCCAGTACTTC.

The J gene is TRBJ1-2, the V gene TRBV27, with a tentative D call TRBD1 (6 bases). The V and J ends lost 3 bases and 8 bases respectively, with 16 bases between them. Germline CDR1 reads MNHEY; CDR2 reads SMNVEV (reference sequence). The CDR3 has 14 residues. The CDR3 nucleotides read TGTGCCAGCAGTTTTAACAGGGACCTCTCCGGCTACACCTTC. This codes for CASSFNRDLSGYTF.

This clonotype was detected many times. CDR3 protein: CSVEVLAGVSNNEQFF. In DNA form, the CDR3 reads TGCAGCGTTGAAGTCTTAGCGGGAGTCAGCAACAATGAGCAGTTCTTC. This sequence joins TRBV29-1 and TRBJ2-1; 9 positions agree with TRBD2. The J segment lost 5 bases and the V segment lost 1 base, leaving 9 bases of the junction unmatched. Germline CDR1 SQVTM, CDR2 ANQGSEA. The CDR3 has 16 amino acids.

This chain links TRBV4-1 with TRBJ2-4; 14 bases map to TRBD2. The DNA matches TRBJ2-7 better at its end, which makes the J call doubtful. This CDR3 is 15 amino acids long. From germline, CDR1 is MGHRA and CDR2 YSYEKL. The chain's CDR3 is CASSGTSGRSYEQYF. The CDR3 DNA sequence: TGCGCCAGCAGCGGGACTAGCGGGAGAAGCTACGAGCAGTACTTC.

The chain employs TRBV7-6 and TRBJ2-3, with 7 nucleotides matching TRBD1. Per germline, CDR1 SGHVS and CDR2 FNYEAQ. Trimming removed 4 bases from V and 4 bases from J; junction bases left unmatched: 11. The CDR3 runs 16 residues. Here the CDR3 reads CASSYGQVPRSDTQYF. The CDR3 nucleotides are TGTGCCAGCAGCTACGGACAGGTTCCTAGGTCAGATACGCAGTATTTT.

This clonotype showed up just a few times. The chain uses TRBV10-1 and TRBJ2-1; 11 bases line up with TRBD2. The junction had 22 bases not matched to a gene; V was cut back by 6 bases and J by 0 bases. From germline, CDR1 is WNHNN and CDR2 SYGVQD (reference sequence). This CDR3 contains 22 residues. As DNA, the CDR3 is TGCGCCAGCAGCAAACAATCTGGGACTAGCGGCGGTGTAGGGAGCTCCTACAATGAGCAGTTCTTC. Translating gives CASSKQSGTSGGVGSSYNEQFF.

This chain links TRBV7-9 with TRBJ2-1; the D is unclear. This CDR3 comprises 16 residues. Trimming pared 5 bases from V and 5 bases from J, leaving 19 bases between. Germline V CDR1 and CDR2: SEHNR, FQNEAQ (reference sequence). Written as DNA, the CDR3 is TGTGCCAGCAGCCGCCCAATGGAGAATCCGAACAATGAGCAGTTCTTC. It codes for CASSRPMENPNNEQFF.

This chain joins TRBV28 and TRBJ2-7; possibly TRBD1 for D (6 bases). This CDR3 contains 13 residues. The germline gives CDR1 MDHEN, CDR2 SYDVKM. Trimming pared 3 bases from V and 2 bases from J, leaving 8 bases between. The CDR3: CASSFQGTYEQYF. CDR3 sequence (DNA): TGTGCCAGCAGTTTTCAGGGGACCTACGAGCAGTACTTC.

This clonotype was detected a few times. This CDR3 reads CASSPGSGNTEAFF. CDR3 DNA: TGTGCCAGCAGTCCCGGATCGGGGAACACTGAAGCTTTCTTT. This rearrangement joins TRBV12-3 or TRBV12-4 to TRBJ1-1, with no clear D. The CDR3 has 14 residues. The V end lost 5 bases, the J end lost 1 base, and 11 bases lay between the germline ends.

This clonotype was found a few times. V gene TRBV7-2 combines with J gene TRBJ2-5, with D perhaps matching TRBD2 (5 bases). The V gene's germline CDR1 is SGHTA and CDR2 FQGNSA. The CDR3 is 13 amino acids. The V end was cut by 5 bases, the J end by 11 bases, with 18 bases between. CDR3 nucleotide sequence: TGTGCCAGCAGCCCTGGAGCGGTCGGGGAGCAGTACTTC. Its translation: CASSPGAVGEQYF.

This clonotype was found a few times. DNA of the CDR3: TGTGCCAGCAGCCAAAGGGCCCTGACGGGAGCAGATACGCAGTATTTT. It is translated as CASSQRALTGADTQYF. The chain employs TRBV4-2 and TRBJ2-3; a possible D gene is TRBD2 (6 bases). This CDR3 spans 16 amino acids. The V and J ends lost 2 bases and 4 bases respectively, with 16 bases between them. The germline V gene has CDR1 LGHNA and CDR2 YNFKEQ.

The V call is TRBV28, the J call TRBJ2-2, with 14 bases matching TRBD2. This CDR3 is 16 amino acids long. The germline gives CDR1 MDHEN, CDR2 SYDVKM. Trimming took 5 bases from V and 4 from J; bases not matched to a gene: 3. In nucleotides, the CDR3 is TGTGCCAGCAGTGGTGGACTAGCGGGAGGCACCGGGGAGCTGTTTTTT. Protein sequence: CASSGGLAGGTGELFF.

This clonotype has only one observation. V is TRBV7-9 and J is TRBJ2-2; no firm D call. The CDR3 runs 17 residues. Germline lookup yields CDR1 SEHNR and CDR2 FQNEAQ (reference sequence). V was trimmed by 2 bases and J by 0 bases, leaving 13 bases between them. CDR3 region: CASSLLWGIANTGELFF. Written as DNA, the CDR3 is TGTGCCAGCAGCTTACTTTGGGGAATCGCGAACACCGGGGAGCTGTTTTTT.

The V and J genes are TRBV20-1 and TRBJ1-5; maybe TRBD1 (5 bases). With 6 bases removed from V and 10 bases from J, the gap between germline ends came to 19 bases. The CDR3 is 13 amino acids. Looked up from germline, CDR1 is DFQATT and CDR2 is SNEGSKA (reference sequence). The DNA for the CDR3 is TGCAGTGCGGAACCGGGACGCCCAGGACCCCAGCATTTT. Its translation is CSAEPGRPGPQHF.

This chain joins TRBV2 and TRBJ2-1; 8 bases match TRBD2. CDR1 and CDR2 from the germline V gene are SNHLY and FYNNEI. J lost 13 bases, V lost 7 bases, and 12 bases had no gene match. CDR3 length equals 13 residues. DNA of the CDR3: TGTGCCAGCAACACCGAACTAGCGGCCGAACAGTTCTTC. It yields the protein CASNTELAAEQFF.

This chain links TRBV12-3 or TRBV12-4 with TRBJ2-7; 12 positions match TRBD2. The trim removed 2 bases at V and 3 bases at J, leaving 20 bases unmatched. This CDR3 has 21 residues. CDR3 residues: CASSLKPKVASGRASNYEQYF. The CDR3 bases are TGTGCCAGCAGTTTAAAACCCAAAGTGGCTAGCGGGAGGGCATCCAACTACGAGCAGTACTTC.

The V call is TRBV15, the J call TRBJ2-5, with 10 bases that match TRBD1. The CDR3 runs to 16 residues. Germline V CDR1 and CDR2: LNHNV, YYDKDF (reference sequence). V was clipped by 2 bases and J by 5 bases; unmatched bases: 8. The CDR3 protein is CATSRPPGQGLETQYF. The CDR3 region has the DNA TGTGCCACCAGCAGACCACCGGGACAGGGGTTGGAGACCCAGTACTTC.

This chain uses TRBV27 with TRBJ1-1, with D perhaps TRBD1 (6 bases). The germline CDR1 and CDR2 sequences are MNHEY and SMNVEV (reference sequence). Trimming left V 10 bases short and J 0 bases short, with 15 bases between. The CDR3 covers 14 residues. CDR3 residues: CATSQGRMNTEAFF. The CDR3 DNA sequence: TGTGCCACCTCTCAGGGGAGAATGAACACTGAAGCTTTCTTT.

The CDR3 reads CASSWTGSNEQYF. The CDR3 nucleotides read TGCGCCAGCAGCTGGACAGGGTCCAATGAGCAGTACTTC. The V call is TRBV5-1, the J call TRBJ2-5, with 8 bases identical to TRBD1. CDR1 SGHRS and CDR2 YFSETQ come from the germline V gene. This CDR3 contains 13 residues. The ends lost 3 bases at V and 11 bases at J; junction bases unmatched: 9.